This T cell receptor beta chain was captured in a study of tissue T cells after allogeneic stem cell transplantation. On the study more broadly: Pathologist H&E review favored samples with visible lymphocytes for sequencing among multiple samples. Broader study findings: Shared clones across patients were few; motif clustering revealed tissue-specific shared signatures.

TCRdb's copy holds only in-frame clones and misses some; the assay was immunoSEQ multiplex PCR. The sample lists 6,300 or so clones, approximately 70% occurring once. The CDR3 consists of 14 residues. With 0 bases removed from V and 5 bases from J, the gap between germline ends came to 10 bases. Germline values: CDR1 LGHNA, CDR2 YSLEER. A note on this clone: The antigen remains unidentified.

This specimen was tissue from the rectum, taken at autopsy. The sequence was obtained from a woman aged 18 to 50 with breast cancer. The chain carries TRBV4-3 and TRBJ1-1; D not certain. The CDR3 sequence: CASSQDSLGTEAFF. In DNA form, the CDR3 reads TGCGCCAGCAGCCAAGATTCCTTGGGTACTGAAGCTTTCTTT.